Below, one T cell receptor (beta chain) is given with its context. The data were taken from a study of blood T cell repertoires in COVID-19. Overall study context: Samples came from the United States, Italy and Spain, spanning acute and convalescent COVID-19. T cells, B-cell-depleted T cells, or PBMCs provided the cDNA or gDNA that served as material.

This CDR3 region has 16 residues. Trimming removed 4 bases from V and 0 bases from J, with 14 bases in between. Germline V CDR1 and CDR2: SGHTS, YDEGEE. Profiling relied on immunoSEQ multiplex PCR, and the TCRdb table lists in-frame clones only, not all of them. The sample yields 250,000 or so clones, around 87% seen once. The sequenced material came from peripheral blood. The clonotype comes from a woman aged 65 to 85 with active or convalescent COVID-19. The chain recombines TRBV5-8 with TRBJ1-3, with unresolved D. In DNA form, the CDR3 reads TGTGCCAGCAGCGTGGATCAGATCCGCTCTGGAAACACCATATATTTT. It encodes CASSVDQIRSGNTIYF.